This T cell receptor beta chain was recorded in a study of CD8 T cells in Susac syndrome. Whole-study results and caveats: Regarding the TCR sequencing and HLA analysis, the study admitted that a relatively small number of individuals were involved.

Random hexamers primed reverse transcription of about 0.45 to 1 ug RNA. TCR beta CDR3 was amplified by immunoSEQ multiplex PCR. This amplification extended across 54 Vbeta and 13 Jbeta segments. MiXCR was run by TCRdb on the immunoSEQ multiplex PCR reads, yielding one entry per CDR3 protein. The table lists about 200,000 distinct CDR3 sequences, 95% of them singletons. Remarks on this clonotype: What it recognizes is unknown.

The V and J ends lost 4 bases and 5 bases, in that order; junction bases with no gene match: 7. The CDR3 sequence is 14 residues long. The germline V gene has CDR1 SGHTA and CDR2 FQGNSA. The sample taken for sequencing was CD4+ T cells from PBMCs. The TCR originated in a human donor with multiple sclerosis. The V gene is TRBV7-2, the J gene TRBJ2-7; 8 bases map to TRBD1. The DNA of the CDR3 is TGTGCCAGCAGCTCTTTGGACAGGGTCCACGAGCAGTACTTC. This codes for CASSSLDRVHEQYF. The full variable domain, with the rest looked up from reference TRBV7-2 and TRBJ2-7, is GAGVSQSPSNKVTEKGKDVELRCDPISGHTALYWYRQSLGQGLEFLIYFQGNSAPDKSGLPSDRFSAERTGGSVSTLTIQRTQQEDSAVYLCASSSLDRVHEQYFGPGTRLTVT.